The 25 T cell receptor beta chains below come from one sample, sequenced in a study of blood T cells in healthy people across ages. A sample-barcoded 5' primer and a J-beta primer mix were used in a second PCR of roughly 6 to 11 cycles. TCRdb re-called the 5' RACE reads with MiXCR, one entry per CDR3 protein. The repertoire holds 650,000 to 1,000,000 distinct CDR3 sequences, with under 40% as singletons. What was sequenced was blood. The receptor source for this set is a man younger than 30 in good health.

This clonotype was detected only a few times. The chain joins TRBV5-6 to TRBJ2-1; weak D call: TRBD2 (6 bases). CDR3 size: 13 residues. From germline, CDR1 is SGHDT and CDR2 YYEEEE. The V end lost 3 bases, the J end lost 8 bases, and 12 bases lay between the germline ends. CDR3 DNA: TGTGCCAGCAGCTCCTTCGGGGGAGATGAGCAGTTCTTC. Protein sequence: CASSSFGGDEQFF. Using reference TRBV5-6 and TRBJ2-1 for the parts outside the CDR3, the full variable domain is DAGVTQSPTHLIKTRGQQVTLRCSPKSGHDTVSWYQQALGQGPQFIFQYYEEEERQRGNFPDRFSGHQFPNYSSELNVNALLLGDSALYLCASSSFGGDEQFFGPGTRLTVL.

The rearrangement joins TRBV5-6 to TRBJ2-5; 7 nucleotides agree with TRBD2. Unmatched junction bases numbered 10, after V lost 3 bases and J lost 5 bases. This CDR3 is 15 amino acids long. CDR1 and CDR2 from the germline V gene are SGHDT and YYEEEE. The CDR3 loop reads CASSSRGGVEETQYF. CDR3 nucleotide sequence: TGTGCCAGCAGCTCGCGTGGGGGGGTAGAGGAGACCCAGTACTTC.

This clonotype was recorded many times. The chain has TRBV4-1 and TRBJ1-1, with D uncertain. Germline CDR1 and CDR2: MGHRA and YSYEKL. The CDR3 runs to 12 residues. The V gene lost 8 bases and the J gene lost 1 base, with 8 bases spanning the gap. CDR3 region: CASGRGNTEAFF. CDR3 coding DNA: TGCGCCAGCGGCCGGGGGAACACTGAAGCTTTCTTT.

In this sample, this clonotype turned up a few times. V is TRBV30 and J is TRBJ2-1; D is unclear. The CDR3 consists of 12 residues. V was pared by 0 bases and J by 5 bases, with 5 bases between. Germline assignment: CDR1 GTSNPN and CDR2 SVGIG (reference sequence). CDR3: CAWSVRDNEQFF. In DNA, the CDR3 is TGTGCCTGGAGTGTCCGAGACAATGAGCAGTTCTTC.

The chain has TRBV7-9 and TRBJ2-2, with D possibly matching TRBD1 (6 bases). V was pared by 3 bases and J by 4 bases, with 9 bases between. The CDR3 contains 14 residues. CDR1 is SEHNR, CDR2 FQNEAQ, per germline (reference sequence). The CDR3 protein is CASSFKGGTGELFF. The CDR3 bases are TGTGCCAGCAGCTTTAAAGGGGGCACCGGGGAGCTGTTTTTT.

The chain has TRBV12-3 or TRBV12-4 and TRBJ2-7; D is unclear. The CDR3 is made up of 14 amino acids. The ends were cut back, 2 bases at V and 3 bases at J, with 11 bases in the middle. This chain's CDR3 is CASSLMGYDYEQYF. In DNA, the CDR3 is TGTGCCAGCAGTTTAATGGGGTACGACTACGAGCAGTACTTC.

The chain has TRBV6-5 and TRBJ2-7; 11 nucleotides agree with TRBD2. CDR1 and CDR2 from the germline V gene are MNHEY and SVGAGI. Losses at the gene ends were 2 bases for V and 7 bases for J; bases not matched to a gene: 13. The CDR3 totals 17 residues. The CDR3 protein is CASSYRLSSSGGREQYF. The CDR3 nucleotides are TGTGCCAGCAGTTACCGCCTATCTTCTAGCGGGGGGAGGGAGCAGTACTTC.

This chain joins TRBV10-3 and TRBJ2-3; D gene uncertain. V lost 3 bases, J lost 0 bases, and 4 bases lay in between. The CDR3 loop spans 13 amino acids. Germline lookup yields CDR1 ENHRY and CDR2 SYGVKD. The DNA for the CDR3 is TGTGCCATCAGTGACGACAGCACAGATACGCAGTATTTT. Translation: CAISDDSTDTQYF.

The V call is TRBV3-1, the J call TRBJ1-3; D is undetermined. Germline lookup yields CDR1 LGHDT and CDR2 YNNKEL (reference sequence). The length of the CDR3 is 14 residues. V lost 0 bases to trimming and J lost 8 bases, with 11 bases between them. CDR3 sequence: CASSQDNVGYTIYF. CDR3 nucleotides: TGTGCCAGCAGCCAAGATAACGTTGGTTACACCATATATTTT.

The chain links TRBV20-1 to TRBJ1-5; no firm D call. The ends were cut back, 5 bases at V and 0 bases at J, with 11 bases in the middle. Germline loops: CDR1 DFQATT, CDR2 SNEGSKA (reference sequence). CDR3 length equals 14 residues. DNA of the CDR3: TGCAGTGCTCACTCGGGATCTAGCAATCAGCCCCAGCATTTT. Translated: CSAHSGSSNQPQHF.

This clonotype was recorded at least ten times. The chain links TRBV5-1 to TRBJ1-4; 7 positions match TRBD1. Germline CDR1 and CDR2: SGHRS and YFSETQ. The J segment lost 4 bases and the V segment lost 5 bases, leaving 5 bases of the junction unmatched. CDR3 length equals 14 residues. In DNA form, the CDR3 reads TGCGCCAGCAGTCTCGGACAGGTTAATGAAAAACTGTTTTTT. Translating gives CASSLGQVNEKLFF.

A few counts support this clonotype. This chain links TRBV6-5 with TRBJ2-2, with 7 bases aligning to TRBD1. Germline V CDR1 and CDR2: MNHEY, SVGAGI. The CDR3 covers 15 residues. The V and J ends lost 8 bases and 4 bases, in that order; junction bases with no gene match: 10. The CDR3 coding sequence is TGTGCCAGCTGTACGACAGGGCTGGGCACCGGGGAGCTGTTTTTT. Translating it yields CASCTTGLGTGELFF.

The chain joins TRBV4-1 to TRBJ1-1; D remains ambiguous. Germline V gene data show CDR1 as MGHRA and CDR2 as YSYEKL. This CDR3 is 13 amino acids long. V lost 0 bases and J 7 bases, leaving 9 bases between the germline ends. The CDR3 DNA is TGCGCCAGCAGCCAAGACCCCGAGAGTGAAGCTTTCTTT. It translates to CASSQDPESEAFF.

The chain uses TRBV9 and TRBJ1-1; tentatively, D is TRBD1 (5 bases). Germline CDR1 reads SGDLS; CDR2 reads YYNGEE. The CDR3 is made up of 13 amino acids. Trimming removed 0 bases at V and 8 bases at J, with 11 bases between. The CDR3 here is CASSVGTGREAFF. As DNA, the CDR3 is TGTGCCAGCAGCGTAGGTACAGGAAGGGAAGCTTTCTTT. Full variable domain (outside the CDR3, taken from reference TRBV9 and TRBJ1-1): DSGVTQTPKHLITATGQRVTLRCSPRSGDLSVYWYQQSLDQGLQFLIQYYNGEERAKGNILERFSAQQFPDLHSELNLSSLELGDSALYFCASSVGTGREAFFGQGTRLTVV.

This clonotype was seen a few times. The chain uses TRBV20-1 and TRBJ1-5, with D perhaps matching TRBD1 (5 bases). The CDR3 covers 15 residues. The germline CDR1 and CDR2 sequences are DFQATT and SNEGSKA (reference sequence). V was trimmed by 5 bases and J by 5 bases, leaving 19 bases between them. The CDR3 DNA sequence: TGCAGTGCTGAGGGGCCACTCCGGGTCGATCAGCCCCAGCATTTT. This sequence encodes CSAEGPLRVDQPQHF.

Details on this clonotype: Given a much more abundant clone one base away, this may be a read error. The V and J genes are TRBV7-3 and TRBJ2-1; no clear D. The CDR3 loop spans 13 amino acids. Germline V gene data show CDR1 as SGHTA and CDR2 as FQGTGA. CDR3 bases: TGTGCCAGCAGCTTCGGGTCCTACGATGAGCAGTTCTTC. This translates into CASSFGSYDEQFF. The full variable domain, its missing parts supplied by reference TRBV7-3 and TRBJ2-1, is GAGVSQTPSNKVTEKGKYVELRCDPISGHTALYWYRQSLGQGPEFLIYFQGTGAADDSGLPNDRFFAVRPEGSVSTLKIQRTERGDSAVYLCASSFGSYDEQFFGPGTRLTVL.

A word on this clonotype: At one end, the junction sequence differs from germline, possibly due to a read error. The CDR3 loop is CAGSDLIGGDTQYF. In DNA form, the CDR3 reads TGTGCCGGCAGTGATCTTATCGGAGGGGATACGCAGTATTTT. V gene TRBV6-1 combines with J gene TRBJ2-3, with D possibly TRBD2 on 6 matching bases. This CDR3 is 14 amino acids long. CDR1 is MNHNS, CDR2 SASEGT, per germline.

This clonotype was counted only a few times. This chain joins TRBV7-3 and TRBJ1-2; unclear D gene. This CDR3 has 15 residues. Trimming shortened V by 3 bases and J by 6 bases, and 17 bases separated the two germline ends. CDR1 and CDR2 from the germline V gene are SGHTA and FQGTGA. CDR3 residues: CASSLTNADGNGYTF. CDR3 coding DNA: TGTGCCAGCAGCTTGACGAACGCGGACGGTAATGGCTACACCTTC.

The chain is built from TRBV9 and TRBJ2-3; weak D call: TRBD1 (7 bases). CDR1 is SGDLS, CDR2 YYNGEE, per germline. The CDR3 length is 15 residues. The ends were cut back, 7 bases at V and 2 bases at J, with 17 bases in the middle. CDR3 region: CASVRGDSYTDTQYF. The CDR3 nucleotides read TGTGCCAGCGTGAGGGGGGACAGCTACACAGATACGCAGTATTTT.

The chain is built from TRBV2 and TRBJ1-5, with D maybe TRBD1 (5 bases). The CDR3 runs 17 residues. The V end was cut by 2 bases, the J end by 5 bases, with 19 bases between. Germline V gene lookup returns CDR1 SNHLY and CDR2 FYNNEI. CDR3 in amino acids: CASSESAGMGFHQPQHF. Written as DNA, the CDR3 is TGTGCCAGCAGTGAATCAGCAGGGATGGGGTTCCATCAGCCCCAGCATTTT. The whole variable domain, remainder taken from reference TRBV2 and TRBJ1-5, is EPEVTQTPSHQVTQMGQEVILRCVPISNHLYFYWYRQILGQKVEFLVSFYNNEISEKSEIFDDQFSVERPDGSNFTLKIRSTKLEDSAMYFCASSESAGMGFHQPQHFGDGTRLSIL.

This chain links TRBV7-3 with TRBJ2-3; D may be TRBD1 or TRBD2 (5 bases each). V was trimmed by 5 bases and J by 5 bases, leaving 20 bases between them. The CDR3 covers 16 residues. Germline CDR1 reads SGHTA; CDR2 reads FQGTGA. For the CDR3, the DNA is TGTGCCAGCAGCCCAAGCCGAGGGACCACCAAAGATACGCAGTATTTT. It codes for CASSPSRGTTKDTQYF.

This clonotype was seen a handful of times. The chain links TRBV29-1 to TRBJ2-5; tentatively, D is TRBD2 (6 bases). The CDR3 totals 12 residues. Deletions cut 1 base from V and 11 bases from J, with 14 bases between. Looked up from germline, CDR1 is SQVTM and CDR2 is ANQGSEA. The chain's CDR3 is CSVEAPGDEQYF. In DNA form, the CDR3 reads TGCAGCGTTGAAGCCCCGGGGGATGAGCAGTACTTC.

The chain couples TRBV29-1 to TRBJ2-3; possible D gene TRBD2, 6 bases. Trimming pared 3 bases from V and 2 bases from J, leaving 9 bases between. This CDR3 is 13 amino acids long. CDR1 is SQVTM and CDR2 is ANQGSEA in the germline V gene. CDR3 bases: TGCAGCGTTGAGGGGGGTATCACAGATACGCAGTATTTT. Encoded protein: CSVEGGITDTQYF.

The CDR3 is CASRLTGTGYYEQYF. The CDR3 coding sequence is TGTGCCAGCAGGCTCACCGGGACAGGGTACTACGAGCAGTACTTC. V gene TRBV2 combines with J gene TRBJ2-7, with 9 bases identical to TRBD1. The J segment lost 3 bases and the V segment lost 6 bases, leaving 9 bases of the junction unmatched. This CDR3 contains 15 residues. CDR1 and CDR2 from the germline V gene are SNHLY and FYNNEI.

This clonotype has a count of ten or more. The chain links TRBV24-1 to TRBJ1-5; no definite D call. The CDR3 extends over 12 amino acids. From germline, CDR1 is KGHDR and CDR2 SFDVKD. V lost 4 bases, J lost 4 bases, and 4 bases lay in between. The CDR3 DNA sequence: TGTGCCACCAGTGAACCTAATCAGCCCCAGCATTTT. It encodes CATSEPNQPQHF.